The subject of this entry is one T cell receptor (beta chain). Profiled with immunoSEQ multiplex PCR; TCRdb holds only in-frame clones, not every one. The data show 1.6 million or so clones, around 98.5% seen once. This sample was taken from a study of shared clonotypes between healthy human individuals. From germline, CDR1 is MNHEY and CDR2 SVGAGI. The CDR3 has 14 residues. Trimming removed 4 bases at V and 2 bases at J, with 11 bases between. The TCR was taken from a man aged 25 to 40 in good health. Sequenced material: naive CD4+ T cells sorted from blood. Subset defined: CD45RA+ positively selected. J is TRBJ1-2 and V is TRBV6-5; D gene uncertain. This CDR3 reads CASSWRDANYGYTF. The CDR3 DNA is TGTGCCAGCAGTTGGAGGGATGCGAACTATGGCTACACCTTC.